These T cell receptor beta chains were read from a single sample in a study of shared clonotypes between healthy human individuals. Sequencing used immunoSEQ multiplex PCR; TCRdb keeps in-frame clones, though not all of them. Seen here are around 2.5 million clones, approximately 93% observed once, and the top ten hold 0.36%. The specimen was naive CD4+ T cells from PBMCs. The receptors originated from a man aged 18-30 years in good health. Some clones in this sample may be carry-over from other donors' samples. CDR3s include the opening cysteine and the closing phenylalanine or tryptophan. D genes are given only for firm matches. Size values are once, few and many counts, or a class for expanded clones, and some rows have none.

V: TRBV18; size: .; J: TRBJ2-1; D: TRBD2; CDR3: CASSPMSSGVGGNEQFF; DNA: TGTGCCAGCTCACCAATGTCTAGCGGGGTCGGGGGGAATGAGCAGTTCTTC
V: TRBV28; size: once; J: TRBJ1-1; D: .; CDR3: CATTRSGGTEAFF; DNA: TGTGCCACGACCCGGTCGGGGGGCACTGAAGCTTTCTTT
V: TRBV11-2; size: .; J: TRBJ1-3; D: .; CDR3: CASSSDLASGNTIYF; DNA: TGTGCCAGCAGCTCCGACCTGGCTTCTGGAAACACCATATATTTT
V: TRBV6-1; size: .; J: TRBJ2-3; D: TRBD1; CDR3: CASSNGQGATDTQYF; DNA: TGTGCCAGCAGCAACGGACAGGGAGCGACAGATACGCAGTATTTT
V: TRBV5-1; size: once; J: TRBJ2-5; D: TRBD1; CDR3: CASSLLLGQGTQETQYF; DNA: TGCGCCAGCAGCTTGCTTCTTGGACAGGGCACACAAGAGACCCAGTACTTC
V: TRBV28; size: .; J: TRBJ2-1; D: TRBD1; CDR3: CASSLGGQASGEQFF; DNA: TGTGCCAGCAGTTTAGGGGGACAGGCCAGTGGTGAGCAGTTCTTC
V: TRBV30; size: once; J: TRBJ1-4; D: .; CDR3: CAWSVLGSATNEKLFF; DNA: TGTGCCTGGAGTGTACTGGGGAGCGCAACTAATGAAAAACTGTTTTTT
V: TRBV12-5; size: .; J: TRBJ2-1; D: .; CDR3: CASGLSNYNEQFF; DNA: TGTGCTAGTGGTTTAAGTAATTACAATGAGCAGTTCTTC
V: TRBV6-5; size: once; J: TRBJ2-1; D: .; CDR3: CASRGAGGSYNEQFF; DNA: TGTGCCAGCAGAGGAGCGGGTGGCTCCTACAATGAGCAGTTCTTC
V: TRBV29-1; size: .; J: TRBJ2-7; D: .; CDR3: CSVEVGRRYEQYF; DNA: TGCAGCGTTGAAGTCGGCCGCAGATACGAGCAGTACTTC
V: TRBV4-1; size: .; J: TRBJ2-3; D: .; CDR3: CASSQLTTDTQYF; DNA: TGCGCCAGCAGCCAGCTGACCACAGATACGCAGTATTTT
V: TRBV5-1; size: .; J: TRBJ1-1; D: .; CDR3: CASSPIPSTNTEAFF; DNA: TGCGCCAGCAGCCCAATTCCGAGTACGAACACTGAAGCTTTCTTT
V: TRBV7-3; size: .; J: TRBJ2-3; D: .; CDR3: CASSFMPTAGDTQYF; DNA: TGTGCCAGCAGCTTCATGCCTACCGCGGGAGATACGCAGTATTTT
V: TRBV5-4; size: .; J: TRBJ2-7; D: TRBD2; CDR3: CASSPDGGGTVYEQYF; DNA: TGTGCCAGCAGTCCAGACGGGGGGGGAACGGTCTACGAGCAGTACTTC
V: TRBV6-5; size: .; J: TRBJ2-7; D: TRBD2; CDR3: CASKIGTSGSEQYF; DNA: TGTGCCAGTAAAATTGGGACTAGCGGGAGCGAGCAGTACTTC
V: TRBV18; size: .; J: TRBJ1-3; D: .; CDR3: CASRDSPSGNTIYF; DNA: TGTGCCAGCAGAGACAGTCCATCTGGAAACACCATATATTTT
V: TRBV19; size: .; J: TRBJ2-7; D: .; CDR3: CASSIDRRSYEQYF; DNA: TGTGCCAGTAGTATAGATAGGCGGTCCTACGAGCAGTACTTC
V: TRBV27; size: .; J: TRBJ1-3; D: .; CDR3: CASSFRAGGSSGNTIYF; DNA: TGTGCCAGCAGTTTCCGGGCAGGTGGGTCGTCTGGAAACACCATATATTTT
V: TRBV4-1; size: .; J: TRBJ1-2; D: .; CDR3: CASSQVGTPNYGYTF; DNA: TGCGCCAGCAGCCAAGTGGGGACACCGAACTATGGCTACACCTTC
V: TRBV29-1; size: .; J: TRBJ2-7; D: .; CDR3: CSVAQAPVFSPHYEQYF; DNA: TGCAGCGTCGCTCAGGCCCCGGTTTTTAGTCCCCACTACGAGCAGTACTTC